The rows below give T cell receptor beta chains drawn from one sample of a study of blood T cell repertoires in COVID-19. Sequencing used immunoSEQ multiplex PCR; TCRdb keeps in-frame clones, though not all of them. In the table there are hundreds of thousands of clones, about 90% of which are singletons. Sequencing input: PBMCs or T cells enriched from blood (not recorded which). All receptors come from a woman aged 25 to 39 who had recovered from COVID-19. Each CDR3 is given with its conserved first and last residue. A D gene is named only where the DNA matches it firmly. Clone size is given for some rows only: seen once, a few or many times, or a class if the clone is expanded.

abundance	v_gene	d_gene	j_gene	len	CDR3nt	CDR3aa
-	TRBV5-1	-	TRBJ1-5	13	TGCGCCAGCAGCTTGTCAGGGGATCAGCCCCAGCATTTT	CASSLSGDQPQHF
-	TRBV4-3	-	TRBJ2-1	13	TGCGCCAGCAGCCAAGAGGGAGACGGTGAGCAGTTCTTC	CASSQEGDGEQFF
-	TRBV4-3	TRBD2	TRBJ2-1	15	TGCGCCAGCAGCCAAGTAGCGGGGACGCTTAATGAGCAGTTCTTC	CASSQVAGTLNEQFF
-	TRBV6-5	-	TRBJ1-2	13	TGTGCCAGCAGAGCCGGACATAACTATGGCTACACCTTC	CASRAGHNYGYTF
-	TRBV27	-	TRBJ1-2	14	TGTGCCAGCAGTTTTGGGCAGGGCTCTTATGGCTACACCTTC	CASSFGQGSYGYTF
-	TRBV19	TRBD1	TRBJ1-6	15	TGTGCCAGTAGTCCCGGGACAGGGCCTAATTCACCCCTCCACTTT	CASSPGTGPNSPLHF
once	TRBV30	-	TRBJ1-1	13	TGTGCCTGGAGCCCCCAGGTTATTGCTGAAGCTTTCTTT	CAWSPQVIAEAFF
-	TRBV30	-	TRBJ2-7	12	TGTGCCTGGAGGACCCCCCCAAGACTGCAGTACTTC	CAWRTPPRLQYF
-	TRBV28	TRBD2	TRBJ2-4	16	TGTGCCAGCAGTTTGTTAAGGCGGGAGGCCAAAAACATTCAGTACTTC	CASSLLRREAKNIQYF
-	TRBV27	TRBD1	TRBJ2-7	15	TGTGCCAGCAGTTCATCCAGACAGGGTGGATACGAGCAGTACTTC	CASSSSRQGGYEQYF